This entry lists 8 T cell receptor beta chains sequenced from one sample in a study of cytomegalovirus exposure and HLA in healthy donors. The PCR employed 60 Vbeta primers together with 13 Jbeta primers. Method: immunoSEQ multiplex PCR; TCRdb's copy keeps in-frame clones and lacks some. The sample includes 150,000 or so clones, approximately 85% of them seen just once. Sequencing was done on a sample of PBMCs. Receptors originate from a man between 18 and 35 years old in good health and CMV-seropositive.

The chain carries TRBV5-1 and TRBJ2-4, with D perhaps TRBD1 (5 bases). The CDR3 runs 19 residues. V lost 0 bases and J lost 10, with 29 bases in between. Germline V gene sequence: CDR1 SGHRS, CDR2 YFSETQ. CDR3 residues: CASSLDQGSGLLLHDIQYF. CDR3 nucleotides: TGCGCCAGCAGCTTGGACCAGGGTTCTGGCCTCCTATTGCACGATATTCAGTACTTC.

J is TRBJ2-2 and V is TRBV7-2; D is ambiguous. Germline loops: CDR1 SGHTA, CDR2 FQGNSA. V lost 1 base and J lost 2, with 8 bases in between. This CDR3 has 15 amino acids. The CDR3 reads CASSLGAANTGELFF. Written as DNA, the CDR3 is TGTGCCAGCAGCTTAGGGGCCGCAAACACCGGGGAGCTGTTTTTT.

The V call is TRBV30, the J call TRBJ1-4; TRBD1 matches at 9 bases. The CDR3 is made up of 14 amino acids. Germline-derived CDR1 and CDR2 are GTSNPN and SVGIG (reference sequence). Losses at the gene ends were 3 bases for V and 8 bases for J; bases not matched to a gene: 7. The CDR3: CAWSKQGALEKLFF. CDR3 nucleotide sequence: TGTGCCTGGAGCAAACAGGGGGCGCTGGAAAAACTGTTTTTT.

The V call is TRBV5-1, the J call TRBJ1-1; D might be TRBD1 (5 bases). Looked up from germline, CDR1 is SGHRS and CDR2 is YFSETQ. This CDR3 has 14 amino acids. V was trimmed by 5 bases and J by 2 bases, leaving 13 bases between them. Written as DNA, the CDR3 is TGCGCCAGCAGGGGACTGGCCGGTAACACTGAAGCTTTCTTT. As protein: CASRGLAGNTEAFF. The whole variable domain, filled in from reference TRBV5-1 and TRBJ1-1, reads KAGVTQTPRYLIKTRGQQVTLSCSPISGHRSVSWYQQTPGQGLQFLFEYFSETQRNKGNFPGRFSGRQFSNSRSEMNVSTLELGDSALYLCASRGLAGNTEAFFGQGTRLTVV.

This chain links TRBV2 with TRBJ1-1; no reliable D call. The V and J ends lost 4 bases and 4 bases respectively, with 13 bases between them. The CDR3 consists of 14 residues. CDR1 is SNHLY and CDR2 is FYNNEI in the germline V gene. The CDR3 here is CASSAEGEVTEAFF. Written as DNA, the CDR3 is TGTGCCAGCAGTGCGGAGGGAGAGGTCACTGAAGCTTTCTTT.

This chain connects TRBV7-2 to TRBJ2-1, with 11 bases identical to TRBD2. Germline CDR1 and CDR2: SGHTA and FQGNSA. Trimming removed 5 bases from V and 0 bases from J; junction bases left unmatched: 9. The CDR3 totals 18 residues. The CDR3 region has the DNA TGTGCCAGCAGCCGACCGACTAGCGGGGACCGCTCCTACAATGAGCAGTTCTTC. It specifies CASSRPTSGDRSYNEQFF.

As to this clone: Other DNA sequences in the sample encode the same CDR3. This CDR3 is CASSTTTGRSYNEQFF. CDR3 nucleotide sequence: TGTGCCAGCAGCACGACGACAGGCCGCTCCTACAATGAGCAGTTCTTC. The gene calls are TRBV7-8 and TRBJ2-1; D may be TRBD1 (6 bases). The CDR3 consists of 16 residues. The V end lost 5 bases, the J end lost 0 bases, and 14 bases lay between the germline ends. The germline V gene encodes CDR1 SGHVS and CDR2 FQNEAQ. The whole variable domain, filled in from reference TRBV7-8 and TRBJ2-1, reads GAGVSQSPRYKVAKRGQDVALRCDPISGHVSLFWYQQALGQGPEFLTYFQNEAQLDKSGLPSDRFFAERPEGSVSTLKIQRTQQEDSAVYLCASSTTTGRSYNEQFFGPGTRLTVL.

The rearrangement uses TRBV7-8 and TRBJ2-4, with D perhaps TRBD1 (6 bases). V lost 4 bases to trimming and J lost 5 bases, with 12 bases between them. Germline CDR1 is SGHVS and CDR2 is FQNEAQ. The CDR3 totals 14 residues. For the CDR3, the DNA is TGTGCCAGCAGCTCACAGGGCCCCCAAAACATTCAGTACTTC. Protein sequence: CASSSQGPQNIQYF.